This is a list of T cell receptor beta chains from one sample in a study of radiotherapy plus CTLA-4 blockade in lung cancer. Libraries were prepared by immunoSEQ multiplex PCR; TCRdb keeps only in-frame clonotypes and omits some of them. The data show about 94,000 clones, 82% seen once. The specimen was peripheral blood, collected from a patient treated with radiotherapy plus ipilimumab. The receptors derive from a human donor with non-small cell lung cancer that progressed on radiotherapy plus ipilimumab. The CDR3 runs from the conserved cysteine through the conserved F or W. A D gene is named only where the DNA matches it firmly. Clone size is shown for a subset of rows, as once, few, many or a class of expanded clone.

once	TRBV6-5	TRBD1	TRBJ2-7	TGTGCCAGCAGTTACGTTGGGACAGGGCACTCCTACGAGCAGTACTTC	CASSYVGTGHSYEQYF
NA	TRBV7-9	NA	TRBJ1-2	TGTGCCAGCAGGGAGACGGGACGGAGTAACTATGGCTACACCTTC	CASRETGRSNYGYTF
NA	TRBV2	NA	TRBJ1-5	TGTGCCAGCAGTGAAATACAGGGTAGCAATCAGCCCCAGCATTTT	CASSEIQGSNQPQHF
NA	TRBV14	NA	TRBJ2-1	TGTGCCAGCAGCCCACCCGGGGCCCTCTCCTACAATGAGCAGTTCTTC	CASSPPGALSYNEQFF
NA	TRBV27	NA	TRBJ1-2	TGTGCCAGCAGTTCGAACAGCGGACTCTATGGCTACACCTTC	CASSSNSGLYGYTF
NA	TRBV10-3	NA	TRBJ2-3	TGTGCCATCAGTGAGAGACCCGGCACAGATACGCAGTATTTT	CAISERPGTDTQYF
NA	TRBV5-1	TRBD2	TRBJ2-1	TGCGCCAGCAGCGGAGCCCCGGGACTAGCGGGTTCTAGCTCCTACAATGAGCAGTTCTTC	CASSGAPGLAGSSSYNEQFF
NA	TRBV4-1	NA	TRBJ1-2	TGCGCCAGCAGCCGGGGGACGGAGTATGGCTACACCTTC	CASSRGTEYGYTF
NA	TRBV5-6	TRBD1	TRBJ1-2	TGTGCCAGCAGCTTCCGACAGGGGGCTATTGGCTACACCTTC	CASSFRQGAIGYTF
NA	TRBV28	TRBD1	TRBJ1-5	TGTGCCAGCAGTGGGACAGGGGACCAGCCCCAGCATTTT	CASSGTGDQPQHF
NA	TRBV27	NA	TRBJ2-7	TGTGCCAGCAGTTTTTCCGGGGCTTCCTACGAGCAGTACTTC	CASSFSGASYEQYF
NA	TRBV4-1	NA	TRBJ1-3	TGCGCCAGCAGCCAAGAGGGTCCGGGGCAAATGAAAAACACCATATATTTT	CASSQEGPGQMKNTIYF
once	TRBV6-1	TRBD1	TRBJ1-2	TGTGCCAGCAGTGGAACAGGGGGTCCCTATGGCTACACCTTC	CASSGTGGPYGYTF
NA	TRBV6-1	NA	TRBJ1-5	TGTGCCAGCAGTGATAGGCCCGGTCAGCCCCAGCATTTT	CASSDRPGQPQHF
once	TRBV27	TRBD2	TRBJ2-4	TGTGCCAGCAGTTTAGCGGGAGGGCCGCTAAGCCCTCAGTACTTC	CASSLAGGPLSPQYF
NA	TRBV27	NA	TRBJ2-2	TGTGCCAGCAGTTTCGGGCGGGACACCGGGGAGCTGTTTTTT	CASSFGRDTGELFF
NA	TRBV29-1	NA	TRBJ1-2	TGCAGCGTTGTAGGTTCGTTCGGGGGAGGCTACACCTTC	CSVVGSFGGGYTF
NA	TRBV5-1	NA	TRBJ2-4	TGCGCCAGCAGCTTGGGGGTGGCATCGCTAGCCAAAAACATTCAGTACTTC	CASSLGVASLAKNIQYF
NA	TRBV4-1	TRBD2	TRBJ2-1	TGCGCCAGCAGCCAAGGGGGACTAGCGGGACGATTTAATGAGCAGTTCTTC	CASSQGGLAGRFNEQFF
NA	TRBV5-1	NA	TRBJ2-7	TGCGCCAGCAGCTTGGCCCTGAACAAGTACGAGCAGTACTTC	CASSLALNKYEQYF
NA	TRBV28	TRBD2	TRBJ2-1	TGTGCCAGCAGTTTGGAGGGAGCGGGAATCGTCAATGAGCAGTTCTTC	CASSLEGAGIVNEQFF
NA	TRBV2	NA	TRBJ1-2	TGTGCCAGCAGTGACAGAACTAACTATGGCTACACCTTC	CASSDRTNYGYTF
NA	TRBV5-6	TRBD2	TRBJ2-2	TGTGCCAGCAGCTTAGTGGGACTAGGCGGCACCGGGGAGCTGTTTTTT	CASSLVGLGGTGELFF
NA	TRBV19	NA	TRBJ2-2	TGTGCCAGTTTCAGCAGAGATAGACCCGGGGAGCTGTTTTTT	CASFSRDRPGELFF
once	TRBV5-1	NA	TRBJ2-3	TGCGCCAGCAGCTTGTCAACAGGACCCACAGATACGCAGTATTTT	CASSLSTGPTDTQYF
NA	TRBV4-1	TRBD2	TRBJ2-5	TGCGCCAGCAGCCCGCTAGCGGAACAAGAGACCCAGTACTTC	CASSPLAEQETQYF
NA	TRBV11-1	NA	TRBJ2-3	TGTGCCAGCAGCTTAAGGGGGGTCACAGATACGCAGTATTTT	CASSLRGVTDTQYF
NA	TRBV4-1	TRBD1	TRBJ2-2	TGCGCCAGCAGCCAAATACAGGGGGCGCTGAACGGGGAGCTGTTTTTT	CASSQIQGALNGELFF
many	TRBV2	NA	TRBJ2-1	TGTGCCAGCAGTCCTAGCGCGAGAAACAATGAGCAGTTCTTC	CASSPSARNNEQFF
NA	TRBV27	TRBD2	TRBJ2-1	TGTGCCAGCAGTTTAGGGCTAGCGGGACCGTACAATGAGCAGTTCTTC	CASSLGLAGPYNEQFF
NA	TRBV30	TRBD2	TRBJ2-1	TGTGCCACTAGACTAGCGGGAAGACTCTACAATGAGCAGTTCTTC	CATRLAGRLYNEQFF
NA	TRBV4-1	TRBD1	TRBJ2-7	TGCGCCAGCAGCCAAGACACAGGGGTTGGCGAGCAGTACTTC	CASSQDTGVGEQYF
NA	TRBV28	TRBD2	TRBJ2-1	TGTGCCAGCAGTTGGCTAGCGGTCTACAATGAGCAGTTCTTC	CASSWLAVYNEQFF
NA	TRBV11-3	NA	TRBJ2-7	TGTGCCAGCTCACAGAGCCCATCGTCCTACGAGCAGTACTTC	CASSQSPSSYEQYF
few	TRBV12-5	NA	TRBJ2-1	TGTGCTAGTGGTTCCCCGGAGGTTAGGACTACAGCAAAAAATGAGCAGTTCTTC	CASGSPEVRTTAKNEQFF